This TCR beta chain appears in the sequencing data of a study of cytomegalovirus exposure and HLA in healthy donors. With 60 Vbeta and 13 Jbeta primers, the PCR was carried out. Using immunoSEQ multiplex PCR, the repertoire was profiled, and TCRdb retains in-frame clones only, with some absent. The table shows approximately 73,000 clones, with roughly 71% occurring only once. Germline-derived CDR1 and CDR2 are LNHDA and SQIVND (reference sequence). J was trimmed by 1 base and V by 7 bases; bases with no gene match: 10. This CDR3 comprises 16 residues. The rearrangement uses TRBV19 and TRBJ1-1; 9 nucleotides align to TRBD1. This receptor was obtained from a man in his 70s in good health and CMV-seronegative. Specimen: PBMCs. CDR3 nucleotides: TGTGCCAGTAACCGGGACAGGGCGGTCGGGAACACTGAAGCTTTCTTT. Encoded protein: CASNRDRAVGNTEAFF.